This T cell receptor (beta chain) was sequenced for a study of blood T cell repertoires in COVID-19. Study overall: Donors in the United States, Italy and Spain gave samples during acute or convalescent COVID-19. PBMCs, B-cell-depleted T cells, or T cells were the source of the cDNA or gDNA that made up the material.

Some clones are missing from TCRdb's copy, which holds only in-frame ones; the method was immunoSEQ multiplex PCR. Among under 300,000 clones listed, roughly 84% were seen once. Looked up from germline, CDR1 is SEHNR and CDR2 is FQNEAQ (reference sequence). The CDR3 contains 12 residues. V gave up 1 base and J gave up 7 bases, with 7 bases separating them. The rearrangement uses TRBV7-9 and TRBJ2-5; no clear D. Sequencing input: peripheral blood. This clonotype was obtained from a woman in her thirties or forties who had recovered from COVID-19. The CDR3 sequence: CASSLGGGTQYF. The DNA of the CDR3 is TGTGCCAGCAGCTTAGGAGGTGGGACCCAGTACTTC.